The sequence of this T cell receptor (beta chain) was determined in a study of cytomegalovirus exposure and HLA in healthy donors. Overall study findings and caveats: Common viral pathogens were later found to be apparently linked to several of the most significant clusters.

Details on this clone: Its antigen remains unidentified.

Amplification used 60 Vbeta primers and 13 Jbeta primers. Per the original data handling: Approximately 12 million of some 80 million unique TCR beta chains were shared, per a later count. Here immunoSEQ multiplex PCR was the method, and the copy in TCRdb shows in-frame clones only, minus some. The DNA was the basis for D and trimming; V, J and clone size are from that table. The sample includes 150,000 to 200,000 clones, around three quarters of them seen just once. The J segment lost 3 bases and the V segment lost 7 bases, leaving 9 bases of the junction unmatched. This CDR3 is built from 15 residues. From germline, CDR1 is SNHLY and CDR2 FYNNEI.

Source material: PBMCs. V gene TRBV2 combines with J gene TRBJ2-3, with 8 bases that match TRBD1. This clonotype originated in a man aged 35-49 years in good health and CMV-seronegative. As DNA, the CDR3 is TGTGCCAGCAACAAGGACAGGGTTGGGACAGATACGCAGTATTTT. This translates into CASNKDRVGTDTQYF. The full variable domain, in which reference TRBV2 and TRBJ2-3 provide the parts outside the CDR3, is EPEVTQTPSHQVTQMGQEVILRCVPISNHLYFYWYRQILGQKVEFLVSFYNNEISEKSEIFDDQFSVERPDGSNFTLKIRSTKLEDSAMYFCASNKDRVGTDTQYFGPGTRLTVL.